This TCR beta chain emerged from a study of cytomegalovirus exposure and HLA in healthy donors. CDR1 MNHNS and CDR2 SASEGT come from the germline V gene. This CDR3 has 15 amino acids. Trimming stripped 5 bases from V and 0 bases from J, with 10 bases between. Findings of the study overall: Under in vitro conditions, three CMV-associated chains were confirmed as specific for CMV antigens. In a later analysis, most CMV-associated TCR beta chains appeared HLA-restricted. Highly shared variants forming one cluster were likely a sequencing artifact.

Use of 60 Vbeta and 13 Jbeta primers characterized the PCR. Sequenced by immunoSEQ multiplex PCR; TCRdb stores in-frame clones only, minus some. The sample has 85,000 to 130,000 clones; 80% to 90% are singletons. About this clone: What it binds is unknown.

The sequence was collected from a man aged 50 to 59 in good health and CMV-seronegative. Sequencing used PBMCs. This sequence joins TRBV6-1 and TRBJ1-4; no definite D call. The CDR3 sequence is CASSQITATNEKLFF. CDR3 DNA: TGTGCCAGCAGTCAGATCACAGCAACTAATGAAAAACTGTTTTTT.